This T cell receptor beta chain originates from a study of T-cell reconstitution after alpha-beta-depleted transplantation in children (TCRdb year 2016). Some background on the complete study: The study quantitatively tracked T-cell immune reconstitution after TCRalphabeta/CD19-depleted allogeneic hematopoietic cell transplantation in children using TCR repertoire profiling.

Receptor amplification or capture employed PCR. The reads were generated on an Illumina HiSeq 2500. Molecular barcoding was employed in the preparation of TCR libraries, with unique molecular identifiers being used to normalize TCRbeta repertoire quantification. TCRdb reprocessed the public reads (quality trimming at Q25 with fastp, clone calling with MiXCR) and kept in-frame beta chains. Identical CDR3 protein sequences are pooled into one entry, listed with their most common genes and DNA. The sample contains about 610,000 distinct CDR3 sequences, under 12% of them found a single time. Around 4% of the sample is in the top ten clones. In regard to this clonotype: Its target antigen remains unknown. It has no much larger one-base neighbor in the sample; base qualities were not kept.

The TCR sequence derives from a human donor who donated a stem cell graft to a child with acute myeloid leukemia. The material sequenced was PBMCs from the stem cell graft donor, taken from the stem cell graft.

The CDR3 reads CSASDSGTSGTYEQYF. The DNA is TGCAGTGCTAGTGATTCCGGGACTAGCGGCACCTACGAGCAGTACTTC. The chain is assembled from TRBV20-1 and TRBJ2-7, with 11 junctional bases fitting TRBD2. CDR1 and CDR2 are drawn from the germline V gene (reference sequence): DFQATT, SNEGSKA. Trimming takes 3 bases off V and 2 bases off J; junction bases not matched to a gene: 9. The CDR3 starts with the cysteine, ends with the phenylalanine, and has 16 residues. Only the CDR3 part of the read is kept: 48 bases, read in frame from the first base.